Below are 2 T cell receptor beta chains sequenced from a single sample in a study of human T cells and chemical hapten exposure. Documented time point: patch test 2, 6 weeks after DPC sensitization. This sample's treatment: therapeutic diphenylcyclopropenone sensitization with weekly scalp DPC. One entry per CDR3 protein, called by TCRdb with MiXCR from the RACE reads. The repertoire has 73,000 or so distinct CDR3 sequences, 8.5% to 9% of them found once; the top ten carry approximately 3.5%. Sequencing was performed on whole blood, taken in connection with sensitization to the hapten diphenylcyclopropenone (DPC). The source of these receptors is a woman aged 50 to 60 with alopecia areata. Some clones in this sample may be carry-over from other donors' samples.

This rearrangement joins TRBV18 to TRBJ2-2; 7 bases line up with TRBD1. V lost 2 bases and J lost 7; bases outside the gene matches: 4. There are 14 residues in the CDR3. The V gene's germline CDR1 is KGHSH and CDR2 LQKENI. CDR3 sequence reads: CASSPGTADGELFF. The CDR3 region has the DNA TGTGCCAGCTCACCAGGGACAGCTGACGGGGAGCTGTTTTTT.

This clonotype occurred a few times. The chain combines TRBV2 with TRBJ2-3; no clear D. V was cut by 3 bases and J by 2 bases, with 12 bases left in between. There are 15 residues in the CDR3. Germline V gene sequence: CDR1 SNHLY, CDR2 FYNNEI. This CDR3 is CASSDLAQSTDTQYF. In DNA form, the CDR3 reads TGTGCCAGCAGTGATCTTGCACAGTCCACAGATACGCAGTATTTT.